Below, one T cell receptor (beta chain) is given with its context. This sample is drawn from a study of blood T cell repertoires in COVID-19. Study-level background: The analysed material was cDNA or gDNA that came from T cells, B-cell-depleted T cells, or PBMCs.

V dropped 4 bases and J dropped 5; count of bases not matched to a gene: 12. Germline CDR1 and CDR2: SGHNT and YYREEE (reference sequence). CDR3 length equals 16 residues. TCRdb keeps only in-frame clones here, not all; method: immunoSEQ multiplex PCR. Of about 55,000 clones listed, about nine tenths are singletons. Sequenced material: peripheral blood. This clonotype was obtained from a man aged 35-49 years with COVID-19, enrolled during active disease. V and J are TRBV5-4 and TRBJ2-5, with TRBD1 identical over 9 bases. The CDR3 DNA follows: TGTGCCAGCAGCGGGGGTAGGGACAGGGTGCGGGAGACCCAGTACTTC. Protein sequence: CASSGGRDRVRETQYF.